This T cell receptor beta chain was profiled in a study of T cells after posttransplantation cyclophosphamide (dated by TCRdb to the mid-2010s). Describing the broader study: The study tracked T cell repertoire reconstitution by TRB sequencing after myeloablative bone marrow transplantation using posttransplantation cyclophosphamide as GVHD prophylaxis. Antigen receptor sequencing was done on samples from some 35 PTCy-treated patients and from roughly 15 related bone marrow donors of those patients. Blood from every one of the roughly 35 PTCy patients who had 1-year posttransplant specimens underwent TRB sequencing. TRB sequencing was also done on up to about 3 additional blood samples from 2 to 5.2 years after transplant in 3 patients, and on pretransplant blood from several patients. Because TRA and TRB clonality were tightly correlated in 9 samples, subsequent TCR analyses were focused on TRB only. Public TRB sequences were queried against a database of over 3,500 sequences associated with responses to pathogens, tumor antigens, self-antigens and alloantigens.

The germline V gene (reference sequence) specifies LNHNV as CDR1 and YYDKDF as CDR2. Reading from cysteine to phenylalanine, the CDR3 counts 17 amino acids. CDR3 DNA is the only sequence kept; it has 51 bases, read in frame from the first base. The junction shows trimming of 2 bases on V and 3 bases on J, and the gene matches do not reach 7 bases of it. TRB sequencing was run on genomic DNA with either the immunoSEQ assay at survey resolution or the hsTCRB kit. The original pipeline was this. The immunoSEQ software was used for initial read processing, and the LymphoSeq R package was used for repertoire analyses. For each TRB dataset, clonality was calculated as 1 minus normalized Shannon entropy, and the Gini coefficient was computed as well. To infer phenotypes in unsorted samples, TRB sequences from sorted subsets of the recipient or donor were mapped onto unsorted samples from the same recipient. Entries here come from immuneACCESS through TCRdb and include only in-frame sequences with V and J called. Some clones fail to appear in such tables; in the studies checked, an unresolved V gene covers under half of the shortfall, and the cause of the remainder is unknown. Clone size and V and J calls were adopted from that table, with D and trimming inferred from the DNA. For this sample, over 20,000 clones are listed, none of them singletons. The biggest ten clones account for nearly 1.5% of the sample.

Ten or more counts support this clone. Its specific antigen is unknown. No base quality values were provided; no much bigger clone lies one nucleotide off. General study outcomes and caveats: The TRB repertoires of T cells infiltrating skin or GI tract showed only limited overlap with the TRB repertoires of T cells in blood. Across fewer than 50 patients, TRB clonality was highly associated with recipient CMV seropositivity and CMV reactivation, and diversity in PTCy patients was similar to diversity in CNI/methotrexate controls. Donor-recipient similarity was low at 1-2 months but increased during the first year, and donor CD8+ memory clones often dominated later blood repertoires.

On the day of marrow donation, related bone marrow donors gave peripheral blood samples. Peripheral blood and bone marrow mononuclear cells were isolated by Ficoll-Hypaque density centrifugation and were cryopreserved. This sequence uses TRBV15 and TRBJ2-2; TRBD2 lines up with 9 middle nucleotides. Specimen: PBMCs. The sequence came from a man aged 50-60 years in good health, CMV-negative, and a related stem cell transplant donor. The nucleotide sequence is TGTGCCACCAGCAGACCCTCCGGGACTAGCCACACCGGGGAGCTGTTTTTT. Protein translation: CATSRPSGTSHTGELFF.